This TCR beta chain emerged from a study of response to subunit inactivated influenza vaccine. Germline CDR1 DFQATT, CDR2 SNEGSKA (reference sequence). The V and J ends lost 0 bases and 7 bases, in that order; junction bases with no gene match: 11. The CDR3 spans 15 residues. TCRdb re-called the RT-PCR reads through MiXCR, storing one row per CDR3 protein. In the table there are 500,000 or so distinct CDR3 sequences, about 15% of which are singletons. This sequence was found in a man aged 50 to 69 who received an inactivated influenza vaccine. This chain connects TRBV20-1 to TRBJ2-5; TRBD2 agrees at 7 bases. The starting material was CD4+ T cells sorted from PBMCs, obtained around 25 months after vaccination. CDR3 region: CSARDSAGGMLTQYF. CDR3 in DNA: TGCAGTGCTAGAGATTCAGCCGGGGGGATGTTGACCCAGTACTTC.